Given below is one T cell receptor beta chain in context. Its target is not known. PCR used 60 Vbeta primers and 13 Jbeta primers. TCRdb keeps only in-frame clones here, not all; method: immunoSEQ multiplex PCR. The table lists 90,000 or so clones, roughly two thirds of them singletons. This record belongs to a study of cytomegalovirus exposure and HLA in healthy donors. Study observations and caveats: Among TCR sequences, most were rare, though some public TCRs appeared in many donors. Across HLA loci, a later analysis found differing TCR association rates, with DRB1 most and HLA-C fewest.

Unrecorded immune exposure was likely among donors, who were nominally healthy when sampled. The sample taken for sequencing was PBMCs. This sequence was found in a woman between 45 and 65 years old in good health and CMV-seropositive.

In DNA, the CDR3 is TGTGCCAGCAGCTTAGGCAGTTCTAATTCACCCCTCCACTTT. Translation gives CASSLGSSNSPLHF. V and J are TRBV7-6 and TRBJ1-6; D ambiguous. With 1 base removed from V and 6 bases from J, the gap between germline ends came to 7 bases. The V gene's germline CDR1 is SGHVS and CDR2 FNYEAQ. This CDR3 region has 14 residues.